This T cell receptor (beta chain) was retrieved from a study of Graves' ophthalmopathy and Graves' hyperthyroidism. V lost 0 bases, J lost 7 bases, and 12 bases lay in between. This CDR3 contains 13 residues. In germline, CDR1 is SQVTM, CDR2 ANQGSEA. RNA served as the template for amplifying TCR beta CDR3 regions. In the first round, RT-PCR was carried out with HTBI primers, and a multiplex PCR formed the second round. A single record per CDR3 protein comes from TCRdb applying MiXCR to the multiplex PCR reads. This table has hundreds of thousands of distinct CDR3 sequences, 15% appearing once. Sequencing input: peripheral blood. This receptor was taken from a woman aged 18-29 years with stable Graves' hyperthyroidism. This chain joins TRBV29-1 and TRBJ1-2; D possibly corresponds to TRBD1 (5 bases). The DNA for the CDR3 is TGCAGCGTTGAAGACGCTCCTGGGGCTGGCTACACCTTC. This encodes CSVEDAPGAGYTF.